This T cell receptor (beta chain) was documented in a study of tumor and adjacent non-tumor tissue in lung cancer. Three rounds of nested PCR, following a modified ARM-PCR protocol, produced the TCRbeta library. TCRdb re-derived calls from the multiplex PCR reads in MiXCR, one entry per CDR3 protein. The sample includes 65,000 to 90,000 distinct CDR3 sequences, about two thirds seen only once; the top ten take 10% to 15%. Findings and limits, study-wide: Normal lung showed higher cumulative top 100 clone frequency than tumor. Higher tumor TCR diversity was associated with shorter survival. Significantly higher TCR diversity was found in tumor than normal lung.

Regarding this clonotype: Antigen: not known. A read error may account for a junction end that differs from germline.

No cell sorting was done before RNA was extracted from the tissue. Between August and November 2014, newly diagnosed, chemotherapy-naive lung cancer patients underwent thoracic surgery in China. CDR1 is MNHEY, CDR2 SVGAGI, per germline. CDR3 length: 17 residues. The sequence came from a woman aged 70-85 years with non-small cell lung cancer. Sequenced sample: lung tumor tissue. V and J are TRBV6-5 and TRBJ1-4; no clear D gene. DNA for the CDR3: TGTCCCAGCAGTTACTCAGACGGAACTGCAATTAACGAAAAACTGTTTTTT. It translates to CPSSYSDGTAINEKLFF.